This TCR beta chain stems from a study of CD8 T cells in ankylosing spondylitis. The table lists this clonotype with a few counts. Antigen: not known. TCRdb reprocessed the 5' RACE reads via MiXCR and lists one record per CDR3 protein. This sample has some 140,000 distinct CDR3 sequences, with more than 5.5% found just once. The study, taken as a whole, reports: Earlier work had already found some motif variants in reactive arthritis synovial fluid and blood. A CD8+ phenotype characterized the disease-linked clones, which were relatively rare in peripheral blood. In ankylosing spondylitis blood, a motif of about eight highly homologous TCR beta variants appeared characteristic.

Germline V gene sequence: CDR1 SGHTA, CDR2 FQGNSA. V gave up 5 bases and J gave up 6 bases, with 13 bases separating them. This CDR3 is built from 13 residues. The J gene is TRBJ1-1, the V gene TRBV7-2, with D possibly TRBD1 on 5 matching bases. This TCR was sampled from a female donor with ankylosing spondylitis or in good health (not recorded which). What was sequenced was blood, either unsorted or a sorted T cell fraction (not recorded which). The CDR3 DNA sequence: TGTGCCAGCAGCCTCCGGGGGGAGGCTGAAGCTTTCTTT. It yields the protein CASSLRGEAEAFF.